Described below is a single T cell receptor (beta chain) sequence and its context. TCRdb re-called the RT-PCR reads through MiXCR, storing one row per CDR3 protein. This sample carries more than 550,000 distinct CDR3 sequences, 13% to 15% of them seen once, and the ten largest clones take 3.6%. In germline, CDR1 is DFQATT, CDR2 SNEGSKA (reference sequence). Trimming removed 5 bases from V and 7 bases from J; junction bases left unmatched: 8. There are 14 residues in the CDR3. The chain has TRBV20-1 and TRBJ2-1, with 10 nucleotides matching TRBD2. The source of this sequence is a female donor in good health, serving as a healthy control. Sequenced: memory CD4+ T cells from blood. The CDR3 DNA sequence: TGCAGTGCTGAGAGCGGGAGGGCCTTGAATGAGCAGTTCTTC. Residues: CSAESGRALNEQFF.